The 32 T cell receptor beta chains given below trace back to one sample, sequenced in a study of cytomegalovirus exposure and HLA in healthy donors. PCR used 60 Vbeta primers and 13 Jbeta primers. Assay used: immunoSEQ multiplex PCR; TCRdb lists only in-frame clones, some missing. Of roughly 150,000 clones in the sample, approximately 79% are singletons; the top ten hold 6.5% to 7.5%. Material: PBMCs. Receptors originate from a woman aged 50 to 60 in good health and CMV-seropositive.

This clone was seen a few times. The rearrangement joins TRBV19 to TRBJ1-1; TRBD1 agrees at 7 bases. With 4 bases clipped from V and 6 bases from J, the junction kept 5 bases outside the gene matches. Germline CDR1 LNHDA, CDR2 SQIVND (reference sequence). This CDR3 contains 13 residues. The CDR3 reads CASSTNRGAEAFF. CDR3 sequence (DNA): TGTGCCAGTAGTACCAACAGGGGAGCTGAAGCTTTCTTT.

As DNA, the CDR3 is TGTGCCATCAGTGGTTATATGGGACAGGGTAGCAATGAGCAGTTCTTC. Protein product: CAISGYMGQGSNEQFF. The V call is TRBV10-3, the J call TRBJ2-1; 9 bases line up with TRBD1. Germline-derived CDR1 and CDR2 are ENHRY and SYGVKD. This CDR3 is built from 16 residues. The junction had 10 bases not matched to a gene; V was cut back by 4 bases and J by 6 bases.

The genes are TRBV4-2 and TRBJ1-4; D is possibly TRBD1 (5 bases). The germline V gene encodes CDR1 LGHNA and CDR2 YNFKEQ. Trimming shortened V by 1 base and J by 5 bases, and 17 bases separated the two germline ends. The CDR3 runs 17 residues. The CDR3 nucleotides are TGTGCCAGCAGCCAAGCACCCCTCAGGGTCGGAAATGAAAAACTGTTTTTT. It is translated as CASSQAPLRVGNEKLFF.

The chain links TRBV27 to TRBJ2-3, with TRBD2 matching 8 bases. Germline trimming cut 8 bases from V and 6 bases from J; bases unmatched to any gene: 16. The CDR3 has 16 amino acids. Germline-derived CDR1 and CDR2 are MNHEY and SMNVEV (reference sequence). CDR3 nucleotides: TGTGCCAGCTTGGGAACCGACGGGGGGGTCGGGGATACGCAGTATTTT. Amino acid sequence: CASLGTDGGVGDTQYF.

The V and J genes are TRBV19 and TRBJ2-2, with D maybe TRBD2 (5 bases). Looked up from germline, CDR1 is LNHDA and CDR2 is SQIVND (reference sequence). This CDR3 region has 15 residues. V lost 9 bases and J 1 base, leaving 15 bases between the germline ends. This chain's CDR3 is CASSSEGRNTGELFF. The CDR3 DNA reads as TGTGCCAGCTCGTCCGAGGGCAGGAACACCGGGGAGCTGTTTTTT. The full variable domain, its missing parts supplied by reference TRBV19 and TRBJ2-2, is DGGITQSPKYLFRKEGQNVTLSCEQNLNHDAMYWYRQDPGQGLRLIYYSQIVNDFQKGDIAEGYSVSREKKESFPLTVTSAQKNPTAFYLCASSSEGRNTGELFFGEGSRLTVL.

The chain carries TRBV7-8 and TRBJ1-1; TRBD1 might be the D (5 bases). The CDR3 sequence is 16 residues long. Germline V gene lookup returns CDR1 SGHVS and CDR2 FQNEAQ. The ends were cut back, 1 base at V and 1 base at J, with 13 bases in the middle. The CDR3: CASSLESRAANTEAFF. CDR3 nucleotides: TGTGCCAGCAGCTTAGAGTCCAGGGCCGCGAACACTGAAGCTTTCTTT.

In this sample, this clone turned up once. The genes are TRBV4-3 and TRBJ1-1; TRBD1 might be the D (5 bases). Germline CDR1 and CDR2: LGHNA and YSLEER. The CDR3 length is 14 residues. V lost 1 base and J lost 0, with 6 bases in between. The CDR3 sequence: CASSQGTMNTEAFF. The CDR3 region has the DNA TGCGCCAGCAGCCAAGGGACAATGAACACTGAAGCTTTCTTT.

This chain joins TRBV5-4 and TRBJ2-2; D gene unclear. The CDR3 has 13 amino acids. The V and J ends lost 4 bases and 8 bases respectively, with 12 bases between them. Germline CDR1 reads SGHNT; CDR2 reads YYREEE (reference sequence). The CDR3 DNA is TGTGCCAGCAGCCCTGCCCGAGAGGGGGAGCTGTTTTTT. Translated: CASSPAREGELFF. Full variable domain (outside the CDR3, taken from reference TRBV5-4 and TRBJ2-2): ETGVTQSPTHLIKTRGQQVTLRCSSQSGHNTVSWYQQALGQGPQFIFQYYREEENGRGNFPPRFSGLQFPNYSSELNVNALELDDSALYLCASSPAREGELFFGEGSRLTVL.

The chain combines TRBV5-1 with TRBJ2-1, with 9 nucleotides matching TRBD2. CDR3 length: 15 residues. V lost 1 base, J lost 7 bases, and 6 bases stayed unmatched. Germline lookup yields CDR1 SGHRS and CDR2 YFSETQ. CDR3 nucleotide sequence: TGCGCCAGCAGCTTGATGAGCGGGGGGTTAAATGAGCAGTTCTTC. The encoded protein is CASSLMSGGLNEQFF.

V usage is TRBV30 and J usage is TRBJ1-3; D is unclear. Trimming took 4 bases from V and 4 from J, leaving 5 bases between them. Germline V gene sequence: CDR1 GTSNPN, CDR2 SVGIG (reference sequence). The CDR3 consists of 11 residues. CDR3 DNA sequence: TGTGCCTGGATTCGGGGAAACACCATATATTTT. It codes for CAWIRGNTIYF.

The genes are TRBV13 and TRBJ2-7; 15 bases agree with TRBD2. After removal of 6 bases from V and 5 bases from J, the junction contained 11 bases not matched to a gene. The CDR3 spans 17 residues. Germline CDR1 reads PRHDT; CDR2 reads FYEKMQ (reference sequence). CDR3 bases: TGTGCCAGCAGAATAGGACTAGCGGGGGGGCCATACCACGAGCAGTACTTC. Protein: CASRIGLAGGPYHEQYF.

This clone was seen a single time. This chain uses TRBV6-5 with TRBJ1-5, with 7 bases matching TRBD1. CDR1 MNHEY and CDR2 SVGAGI come from the germline V gene. The CDR3 runs to 15 residues. The V and J ends lost 6 bases and 2 bases, in that order; junction bases with no gene match: 7. The CDR3 DNA sequence: TGTGCCAGCAGACGAGACAGGGTTGGCAATCAGCCCCAGCATTTT. It specifies CASRRDRVGNQPQHF.

The rearrangement links TRBV4-3 to TRBJ1-5; TRBD1 agrees at 8 bases. Germline V gene lookup returns CDR1 LGHNA and CDR2 YSLEER. The length of the CDR3 is 15 residues. The V gene end was trimmed by 1 base and the J gene end by 9 bases; junction bases not matched to a gene: 8. The CDR3 loop reads CASSQGTGTLWPQHF. The DNA for the CDR3 is TGCGCCAGCAGCCAAGGGACAGGGACTTTGTGGCCCCAGCATTTT.

V gene TRBV5-6 combines with J gene TRBJ2-1, with 9 bases lining up with TRBD1. V lost 7 bases and J lost 1; bases outside the gene matches: 3. Germline V gene lookup returns CDR1 SGHDT and CDR2 YYEEEE. This CDR3 spans 14 amino acids. The CDR3 loop is CASVGTGSYNEQFF. CDR3 in DNA: TGTGCCAGCGTCGGGACAGGGTCCTACAATGAGCAGTTCTTC.

The V call is TRBV5-5, the J call TRBJ1-1; D ambiguous. The CDR3 spans 13 residues. V lost 7 bases to trimming and J lost 2 bases, with 12 bases between them. Germline V gives CDR1 SGHKS, CDR2 YYEKEE (reference sequence). The CDR3: CASQLVLNTEAFF. The CDR3 coding sequence is TGTGCCAGCCAATTAGTTCTTAACACTGAAGCTTTCTTT.

In the case of this clone: The sample contains more than one DNA sequence encoding this CDR3. The gene calls are TRBV30 and TRBJ1-5; TRBD1 matches 8 bases. This CDR3 contains 14 residues. V dropped 3 bases and J dropped 6; count of bases not matched to a gene: 7. The germline V gene has CDR1 GTSNPN and CDR2 SVGIG (reference sequence). In DNA form, the CDR3 reads TGTGCCTGGAGCGTAACAGGGGGAGGTCAGCCCCAGCATTTT. Its protein product is CAWSVTGGGQPQHF.

V and J are TRBV6-6 and TRBJ1-1; TRBD1 might be the D (5 bases). Germline CDR1 reads MNHNY; CDR2 reads SVGAGI (reference sequence). The CDR3 spans 14 residues. V lost 6 bases and J lost 1, with 12 bases in between. The CDR3 loop is CASRAGRANTEAFF. Written as DNA, the CDR3 is TGTGCCAGCAGGGCGGGACGCGCGAACACTGAAGCTTTCTTT.

The chain employs TRBV9 and TRBJ1-1; maybe TRBD1 (5 bases). In germline, CDR1 is SGDLS, CDR2 YYNGEE. The V end lost 2 bases, the J end lost 5 bases, and 13 bases lay between the germline ends. This CDR3 has 14 residues. In nucleotides, the CDR3 is TGTGCCAGCAGCGTTTCGACAGATAAGACTGAAGCTTTCTTT. Translation gives CASSVSTDKTEAFF.

Written as DNA, the CDR3 is TGTGCCATCAGCGGGGGGGCCGATACGCAGTATTTT. It encodes CAISGGADTQYF. The gene calls are TRBV10-3 and TRBJ2-3, with 8 nucleotides matching TRBD2. Germline lookup yields CDR1 ENHRY and CDR2 SYGVKD. V dropped 6 bases and J dropped 6; count of bases not matched to a gene: 2. This CDR3 region has 12 residues.

This clone was seen a few times. The CDR3 region is CASSYGGNSDGYTF. CDR3 nucleotides: TGTGCCAGCAGTTACGGAGGGAATAGCGATGGCTACACCTTC. V is TRBV6-5 and J is TRBJ1-2; no clear D. This CDR3 region has 14 residues. The germline V and J ends were trimmed by 2 bases and 6 bases, with 13 bases remaining between them. Per the germline V gene, CDR1 is MNHEY and CDR2 is SVGAGI.

This clone was picked up one time. CDR3 sequence reads: CASSLLYNEQFF. CDR3 sequence (DNA): TGTGCCAGCAGTTTACTTTACAATGAGCAGTTCTTC. This chain uses TRBV7-9 with TRBJ2-1; D unresolved. The CDR3 is 12 amino acids. With 6 bases removed from V and 4 bases from J, the gap between germline ends came to 7 bases. Germline V CDR1 and CDR2: SEHNR, FQNEAQ (reference sequence).

The V call is TRBV7-8, the J call TRBJ1-1, with 7 bases identical to TRBD1. The junction had 7 bases not matched to a gene; V was cut back by 0 bases and J by 3 bases. Germline V gene sequence: CDR1 SGHVS, CDR2 FQNEAQ. This CDR3 has 16 residues. The CDR3 nucleotides are TGTGCCAGCAGCTTAGCCCGATTAACAGGGGACACTGAAGCTTTCTTT. This encodes CASSLARLTGDTEAFF. Full variable domain (outside the CDR3, taken from reference TRBV7-8 and TRBJ1-1): GAGVSQSPRYKVAKRGQDVALRCDPISGHVSLFWYQQALGQGPEFLTYFQNEAQLDKSGLPSDRFFAERPEGSVSTLKIQRTQQEDSAVYLCASSLARLTGDTEAFFGQGTRLTVV.

V and J are TRBV19 and TRBJ1-5; possible D gene TRBD1, 5 bases. Trimming left V 3 bases short and J 4 bases short, with 13 bases between. The CDR3 is made up of 15 amino acids. CDR1 and CDR2 from the germline V gene are LNHDA and SQIVND (reference sequence). Here the CDR3 reads CASSIRVGQNQPQHF. DNA of the CDR3: TGTGCCAGTAGTATTAGAGTGGGGCAAAATCAGCCCCAGCATTTT. Looking up the rest from reference TRBV19 and TRBJ1-5 gives the full variable domain: DGGITQSPKYLFRKEGQNVTLSCEQNLNHDAMYWYRQDPGQGLRLIYYSQIVNDFQKGDIAEGYSVSREKKESFPLTVTSAQKNPTAFYLCASSIRVGQNQPQHFGDGTRLSIL.

This chain links TRBV15 with TRBJ1-5, with D hard to call. V lost 1 base and J lost 2, with 6 bases in between. Per germline, CDR1 LNHNV and CDR2 YYDKDF (reference sequence). The CDR3 loop spans 14 amino acids. CDR3 sequence: CATSRVAGNQPQHF. The CDR3 nucleotides are TGTGCCACCAGCAGAGTCGCAGGCAATCAGCCCCAGCATTTT.

The chain is built from TRBV19 and TRBJ1-1; no firm D call. V gave up 0 bases and J gave up 2 bases, with 7 bases separating them. Germline lookup yields CDR1 LNHDA and CDR2 SQIVND (reference sequence). This CDR3 spans 14 amino acids. CDR3 amino acids: CASSIDGVNTEAFF. The CDR3 DNA follows: TGTGCCAGTAGTATAGACGGGGTTAACACTGAAGCTTTCTTT.

The rearrangement joins TRBV30 to TRBJ1-6, with 7 bases that match TRBD1. V lost 3 bases and J lost 5; bases outside the gene matches: 4. The CDR3 spans 14 residues. Germline CDR1 and CDR2: GTSNPN and SVGIG (reference sequence). The CDR3 sequence is CAWSFGTDNSPLHF. The CDR3 bases are TGTGCCTGGAGCTTCGGGACAGATAATTCACCCCTCCACTTT. The complete variable domain, with remaining parts taken from reference TRBV30 and TRBJ1-6, reads SQTIHQWPATLVQPVGSPLSLECTVEGTSNPNLYWYRQAAGRGLQLLFYSVGIGQISSEVPQNLSASRPQDRQFILSSKKLLLSDSGFYLCAWSFGTDNSPLHFGNGTRLTVT.

The gene calls are TRBV4-1 and TRBJ2-2; D ambiguous. Trimming pared 2 bases from V and 0 bases from J, leaving 16 bases between. The length of the CDR3 is 18 residues. CDR1 is MGHRA and CDR2 is YSYEKL in the germline V gene. The CDR3 region is CASSQSVPSSANTGELFF. The CDR3 bases are TGCGCCAGCAGCCAAAGCGTACCTTCCTCAGCGAACACCGGGGAGCTGTTTTTT.

The CDR3 loop is CASSSTRDSSFYEQYF. CDR3 nucleotide sequence: TGTGCCAGCAGCAGCACCCGGGACAGCTCCTTCTACGAGCAGTACTTC. This chain joins TRBV5-6 and TRBJ2-7, with 7 positions matching TRBD1. Germline V gene lookup returns CDR1 SGHDT and CDR2 YYEEEE. The CDR3 is 16 amino acids. The junction had 13 bases not matched to a gene; V was cut back by 4 bases and J by 3 bases.

The CDR3 DNA reads TGTGCCAGCAGTGAGAAACAGCTCCTCCACTTT. It translates to CASSEKQLLHF. The chain uses TRBV6-1 and TRBJ1-6; no clear D gene. The V and J ends lost 3 bases and 15 bases respectively, with 9 bases between them. Germline lookup yields CDR1 MNHNS and CDR2 SASEGT. The CDR3 sequence is 11 residues long.

There are a few counts of this clone. This chain connects TRBV9 to TRBJ2-3; D gene unclear. Germline loops: CDR1 SGDLS, CDR2 YYNGEE. The CDR3 runs to 13 residues. V lost 4 bases and J lost 0, with 6 bases in between. Written as DNA, the CDR3 is TGTGCCAGCAGCCCCCTTAGCACAGATACGCAGTATTTT. The encoded protein is CASSPLSTDTQYF.

The V gene is TRBV4-3, the J gene TRBJ1-1; 11 bases map to TRBD1. CDR1 and CDR2 (germline): LGHNA, YSLEER. This CDR3 region has 16 residues. V dropped 1 base and J dropped 4; count of bases not matched to a gene: 5. CDR3 sequence (DNA): TGCGCCAGCAGCCAAGGGACAGGGGGCTTGGGCACTGAAGCTTTCTTT. It encodes CASSQGTGGLGTEAFF.

The chain recombines TRBV25-1 with TRBJ1-1; unclear D gene. Germline CDR1 and CDR2: MGHDK and SYGVNS. The ends were cut back, 6 bases at V and 1 base at J, with 9 bases in the middle. This CDR3 comprises 13 residues. CDR3 protein: CASRSDKNTEAFF. DNA for the CDR3: TGTGCCAGCAGATCAGACAAGAACACTGAAGCTTTCTTT.